This T cell receptor (beta chain) was obtained from a study of cytomegalovirus exposure and HLA in healthy donors. Study-level results: Analyzed later, most CMV-associated TCR beta chains appeared HLA-restricted.

This clone was detected once. The antigen remains unidentified. After removal of 6 bases from V and 1 base from J, the junction contained 3 bases not matched to a gene. Germline V gene sequence: CDR1 MGHDK, CDR2 SYGVNS. This CDR3 is 14 amino acids long. The PCR was carried out with 60 Vbeta primers and 13 Jbeta primers. Per the original data handling: A later analysis tallied approximately 87 million unique TCR beta chains, about 11 million of them shared. Generated by immunoSEQ multiplex PCR, the TCRdb table keeps only in-frame clones and is missing some. V, J and clone size are taken as reported in that table, and D and trimming were inferred from the DNA itself. Of 100,000 to 150,000 clones listed, roughly 79% are singletons. Every donor was a healthy person donating bone marrow.

The sequencing sample was made of PBMCs. The V and J genes are TRBV25-1 and TRBJ2-1; 7 bases line up with TRBD1. This TCR was recovered from a woman between 50 and 59 years old in good health and CMV-seronegative. CDR3 in amino acids: CASRQGSSYNEQFF. DNA of the CDR3: TGTGCCAGCAGACAGGGGAGTTCCTACAATGAGCAGTTCTTC.